The rows below give T cell receptor beta chains drawn from one sample of a study of CD8+CD57+ T cells in acquired aplastic anemia. MiXCR, applied by TCRdb to the reads, yields one record per CDR3 protein. Here the sample spans approximately 200,000 distinct CDR3 sequences, 50% to 75% being singletons. The sample comprised sorted CD4+, CD8+, or CD8+CD57+ T cells (not recorded which) from PBMCs. These receptors were obtained from a human donor with severe aplastic anemia or a healthy control (not recorded which). Each CDR3 is given without its conserved first and last residue. Fields, in order: J gene, D gene, V gene, clone size, CDR3 protein. D genes are given only for firm matches. Clone size appears in some rows only: once, few, many, or a class for an expanded clone.

J gene: TRBJ2-1; D gene: TRBD2; V gene: TRBV11-2; clone size: few; CDR3 protein: ASSQGLAGGPVYNEQF
J gene: TRBJ1-2; D gene: .; V gene: TRBV12-3/TRBV12-4; clone size: .; CDR3 protein: ASSEAGDPQNYGYT
J gene: TRBJ1-5; D gene: TRBD1; V gene: TRBV29-1; clone size: .; CDR3 protein: SVDISGTGVEPQH
J gene: TRBJ2-7; D gene: .; V gene: TRBV7-3; clone size: few; CDR3 protein: ASSLASRSYEQY
J gene: TRBJ1-5; D gene: .; V gene: TRBV7-9; clone size: many; CDR3 protein: ASSPTGSGQPQH
J gene: TRBJ2-7; D gene: .; V gene: TRBV30; clone size: many; CDR3 protein: AWRDTGTHEQY
J gene: TRBJ2-2; D gene: TRBD1; V gene: TRBV24-1; clone size: once; CDR3 protein: ATSDWDRGVSGELF
J gene: TRBJ2-7; D gene: .; V gene: TRBV2; clone size: .; CDR3 protein: ASSESGRVYEQY
J gene: TRBJ2-3; D gene: .; V gene: TRBV19; clone size: .; CDR3 protein: ASSPLGHTDTQY
J gene: TRBJ2-1; D gene: TRBD1; V gene: TRBV7-9; clone size: .; CDR3 protein: ASSQRTGTGPSNEQF
J gene: TRBJ1-2; D gene: TRBD1; V gene: TRBV10-2; clone size: .; CDR3 protein: ASRLGQGAGGYT
J gene: TRBJ2-1; D gene: TRBD2; V gene: TRBV4-3; clone size: many; CDR3 protein: ASSQISEAGGPYNEQF
J gene: TRBJ2-1; D gene: TRBD1; V gene: TRBV29-1; clone size: .; CDR3 protein: SLGQGHPGGQF
J gene: TRBJ2-5; D gene: .; V gene: TRBV9; clone size: .; CDR3 protein: ASSVVDNGETQY
J gene: TRBJ1-1; D gene: .; V gene: TRBV27; clone size: .; CDR3 protein: ASRASGNTEAF
J gene: TRBJ2-7; D gene: TRBD1; V gene: TRBV7-9; clone size: .; CDR3 protein: ASSLTGPSYEQY
J gene: TRBJ1-2; D gene: .; V gene: TRBV20-1; clone size: .; CDR3 protein: SVQPQGLGYT
J gene: TRBJ1-2; D gene: TRBD1; V gene: TRBV6-4; clone size: .; CDR3 protein: ASSPGTGIYGYT
J gene: TRBJ2-7; D gene: TRBD2; V gene: TRBV20-1; clone size: .; CDR3 protein: SASRRGTSGGSSYEQY
J gene: TRBJ2-1; D gene: .; V gene: TRBV20-1; clone size: .; CDR3 protein: SAFRPNEQF
J gene: TRBJ2-7; D gene: .; V gene: TRBV19; clone size: .; CDR3 protein: ASSPTGVEQY
J gene: .; D gene: .; V gene: TRBV20-1; clone size: once; CDR3 protein: SPWHSSYNEQF
J gene: TRBJ2-2; D gene: .; V gene: TRBV12-3/TRBV12-4; clone size: .; CDR3 protein: ASSPQTSGNGELF
J gene: TRBJ2-1; D gene: .; V gene: TRBV6-2/TRBV6-3; clone size: many; CDR3 protein: ASSYRDNNEQF
J gene: TRBJ2-7; D gene: .; V gene: TRBV11-2; clone size: once; CDR3 protein: ASSRSRSSYEQY
J gene: TRBJ2-7; D gene: .; V gene: TRBV29-1; clone size: .; CDR3 protein: SVDTGRGATSYEQY
J gene: TRBJ1-6; D gene: .; V gene: TRBV25-1; clone size: .; CDR3 protein: ASSESRGTDYNSPLH
J gene: TRBJ2-3; D gene: .; V gene: TRBV10-3; clone size: .; CDR3 protein: ATSERLCPDTQY
J gene: TRBJ1-2; D gene: .; V gene: TRBV7-3; clone size: .; CDR3 protein: ASSLLPGSGGGYT
J gene: TRBJ2-7; D gene: .; V gene: TRBV15; clone size: .; CDR3 protein: ATSTTRNRTYEQY
J gene: TRBJ2-3; D gene: .; V gene: TRBV29-1; clone size: .; CDR3 protein: SVRTLSTDTQY
J gene: TRBJ1-1; D gene: .; V gene: TRBV5-4; clone size: .; CDR3 protein: ASSPGWAANTEAF
J gene: TRBJ1-1; D gene: TRBD1; V gene: TRBV9; clone size: .; CDR3 protein: ASSLQGNNEAF
J gene: TRBJ1-4; D gene: .; V gene: TRBV20-1; clone size: .; CDR3 protein: SASLMKRLF
J gene: TRBJ1-5; D gene: .; V gene: TRBV12-3/TRBV12-4; clone size: .; CDR3 protein: ASSTGTYNQPQH
J gene: TRBJ1-1; D gene: TRBD1; V gene: TRBV9; clone size: many; CDR3 protein: ASKPWTGDTEAF
J gene: TRBJ1-3; D gene: .; V gene: TRBV6-2/TRBV6-3; clone size: many; CDR3 protein: ASSYGGTDSGNTIY
J gene: TRBJ2-7; D gene: TRBD1; V gene: TRBV19; clone size: .; CDR3 protein: ASSGQGATSYEQY
J gene: TRBJ1-4; D gene: .; V gene: TRBV15; clone size: .; CDR3 protein: ATSRDQGLSEKLF
J gene: TRBJ1-2; D gene: TRBD1; V gene: TRBV20-1; clone size: .; CDR3 protein: SAMTGGYGYT
J gene: TRBJ2-3; D gene: .; V gene: TRBV12-3/TRBV12-4; clone size: .; CDR3 protein: ASSLRQGVRADTQY
J gene: TRBJ2-3; D gene: TRBD2; V gene: TRBV10-3; clone size: .; CDR3 protein: AIITAGGPGADTQY
J gene: TRBJ2-2; D gene: .; V gene: TRBV29-1; clone size: few; CDR3 protein: SVQRDSYTGELF
J gene: TRBJ1-4; D gene: .; V gene: TRBV7-9; clone size: many; CDR3 protein: ASSTNKGGVNEKLF
J gene: TRBJ2-7; D gene: .; V gene: TRBV10-3; clone size: .; CDR3 protein: AISDQGEQY
J gene: TRBJ2-5; D gene: .; V gene: TRBV4-2; clone size: many; CDR3 protein: ASSQDPGGVETQY
J gene: TRBJ2-7; D gene: TRBD2; V gene: TRBV20-1; clone size: .; CDR3 protein: SADPGTRSYEQY
J gene: TRBJ2-7; D gene: TRBD1; V gene: TRBV28; clone size: few; CDR3 protein: ASSLYRGYPSYEQY
J gene: TRBJ1-6; D gene: .; V gene: TRBV6-1; clone size: once; CDR3 protein: ASSYSRQAYNSPLH
J gene: TRBJ2-3; D gene: .; V gene: TRBV7-3; clone size: few; CDR3 protein: ASAGTAGSTDTQY
J gene: TRBJ2-1; D gene: .; V gene: TRBV2; clone size: .; CDR3 protein: ASSELDRLNTEQF